Ten or more counts support the clone carrying this T cell receptor beta chain. Its specificity is not known. The sample belongs to a study of glioma-infiltrating T cells. Study observations and caveats: Very few CDR3 sequences were shared between tissue and blood. Above-expected tissue-blood divergence occurred in all gliomas, most in low-grade ones.

The iRepertoire nested amplicon-rescue multiplex PCR amplified TCR alpha and beta CDR3s from RNA. For one-step reverse transcription and amplification, 100-400 ng of tissue mRNA or PBMC total RNA was used. One entry per CDR3 protein results from TCRdb running MiXCR on the multiplex PCR reads. The sample records 45,000 or so distinct CDR3 sequences, around 24% being singletons. This TCR came from a human donor with low-grade glioma or glioblastoma, undergoing nonglioma brain surgery, or in good health (not recorded which). The source material was glioma tissue, nonneoplastic brain tissue, or PBMCs (not recorded which).

The CDR3 nucleotides read TGTGCCAGCTCACCCTTGAACAGGGATCCACTCTATGGCTACACCTTC. This translates into CASSPLNRDPLYGYTF. The chain couples TRBV18 to TRBJ1-2, with D possibly matching TRBD1 (6 bases). The germline gives CDR1 KGHSH, CDR2 LQKENI. V was cut by 3 bases and J by 4 bases, with 18 bases left in between. This CDR3 has 16 residues.